The rows below give T cell receptor beta chains drawn from one sample of a study of T cell repertoires in cytomegalovirus infection. TCRdb analysed the reads with MiXCR anew, one entry per CDR3 protein. The sample includes about 310,000 distinct CDR3 sequences, around 25% of them seen just once. The antigens of these receptors remain unknown. Material: cultured PBMCs, obtained from culture after CMV antigen stimulation. The receptors here all came from a human donor in good health (CMV status not recorded). Some clones in this sample may be carry-over from other donors' samples. Both conserved end residues are part of each CDR3. D genes are given only for firm matches. Rows may omit the clone size; those that give it use once, few, many or a size class.

v_gene: TRBV7-2
d_gene: .
j_gene: TRBJ2-1
abundance: .
CDR3aa: CASSLVVSLNEQFF
CDR3nt: TGTGCCAGCAGCTTAGTCGTCTCTTTAAATGAGCAGTTCTTC

v_gene: TRBV7-8
d_gene: TRBD1
j_gene: TRBJ1-2
abundance: many
CDR3aa: CASSSGTGAVGYTF
CDR3nt: TGTGCCAGCAGCTCGGGGACAGGGGCAGTCGGCTACACCTTC

v_gene: TRBV5-4
d_gene: .
j_gene: TRBJ1-5
abundance: once
CDR3aa: CASSLDAVDQPQHF
CDR3nt: TGTGCCAGCAGCTTGGATGCAGTGGATCAGCCCCAGCATTTT

v_gene: TRBV7-2
d_gene: TRBD1
j_gene: TRBJ1-1
abundance: many
CDR3aa: CASSSDRGAEAFF
CDR3nt: TGTGCCAGCAGCTCCGACAGGGGCGCTGAAGCTTTCTTT

v_gene: TRBV29-1
d_gene: .
j_gene: TRBJ2-1
abundance: many
CDR3aa: CSVGASNNEQFF
CDR3nt: TGCAGCGTTGGGGCCAGTAACAATGAGCAGTTCTTC

v_gene: TRBV4-1
d_gene: .
j_gene: TRBJ1-1
abundance: once
CDR3aa: CASSQVDRRAGEAFF
CDR3nt: TGCGCCAGCAGCCAAGTTGACAGAAGAGCAGGTGAAGCTTTCTTT

v_gene: TRBV7-2
d_gene: .
j_gene: TRBJ2-5
abundance: many
CDR3aa: CASSLVGIPIGDQETQYF
CDR3nt: TGTGCCAGCAGCTTAGTGGGGATACCCATAGGAGACCAAGAGACCCAGTACTTC

v_gene: TRBV11-2
d_gene: .
j_gene: TRBJ2-1
abundance: few
CDR3aa: CASSLVWRRNEQFF
CDR3nt: TGTGCCAGCAGCTTAGTTTGGCGGCGCAATGAGCAGTTCTTC

v_gene: TRBV12-3/TRBV12-4
d_gene: .
j_gene: TRBJ1-5
abundance: .
CDR3aa: CASSSDSNQPQHF
CDR3nt: TGTGCCAGCAGTTCCGATAGCAATCAGCCCCAGCATTTT

v_gene: TRBV7-2
d_gene: .
j_gene: TRBJ2-5
abundance: few
CDR3aa: CASSRRARETQYF
CDR3nt: TGTGCCAGCAGCCGGCGGGCTCGGGAGACCCAGTACTTC

v_gene: TRBV4-2
d_gene: .
j_gene: TRBJ2-6
abundance: .
CDR3aa: CASSQDLRVTGANVLTF
CDR3nt: TGTGCCAGCAGCCAAGATCTGAGGGTTACTGGGGCCAACGTCCTGACTTTC

v_gene: TRBV10-3
d_gene: .
j_gene: TRBJ1-2
abundance: few
CDR3aa: CAISYGTHGYTF
CDR3nt: TGTGCCATCAGCTATGGGACCCACGGCTACACCTTC

v_gene: TRBV10-3
d_gene: .
j_gene: TRBJ1-1
abundance: .
CDR3aa: CAITTGDLNTEAFF
CDR3nt: TGTGCCATCACCACGGGGGATCTGAACACTGAAGCTTTCTTT

v_gene: TRBV7-2
d_gene: .
j_gene: TRBJ2-4
abundance: .
CDR3aa: CASSLDRLKNIQYF
CDR3nt: TGTGCCAGCAGCTTAGACAGGCTCAAAAACATTCAGTACTTC

v_gene: TRBV5-4
d_gene: .
j_gene: TRBJ2-3
abundance: few
CDR3aa: CASSPMLAGARTDTQYF
CDR3nt: TGTGCCAGCAGCCCCATGTTGGCGGGCGCTCGCACAGATACGCAGTATTTT